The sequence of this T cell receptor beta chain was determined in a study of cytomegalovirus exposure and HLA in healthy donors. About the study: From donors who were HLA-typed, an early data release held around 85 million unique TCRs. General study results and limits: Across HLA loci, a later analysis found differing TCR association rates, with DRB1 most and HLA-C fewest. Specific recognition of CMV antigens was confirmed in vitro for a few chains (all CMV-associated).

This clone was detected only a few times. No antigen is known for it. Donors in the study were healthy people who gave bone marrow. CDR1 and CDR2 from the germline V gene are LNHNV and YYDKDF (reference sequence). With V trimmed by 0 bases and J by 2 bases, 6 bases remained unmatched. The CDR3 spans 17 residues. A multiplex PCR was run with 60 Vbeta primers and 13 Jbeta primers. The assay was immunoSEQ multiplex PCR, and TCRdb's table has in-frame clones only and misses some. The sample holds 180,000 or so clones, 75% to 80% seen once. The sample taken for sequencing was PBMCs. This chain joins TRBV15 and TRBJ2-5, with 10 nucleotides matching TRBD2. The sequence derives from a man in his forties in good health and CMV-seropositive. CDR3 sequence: CATSRDIPSGGQETQYF. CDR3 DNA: TGTGCCACCAGCAGAGATATCCCTAGCGGGGGACAAGAGACCCAGTACTTC.